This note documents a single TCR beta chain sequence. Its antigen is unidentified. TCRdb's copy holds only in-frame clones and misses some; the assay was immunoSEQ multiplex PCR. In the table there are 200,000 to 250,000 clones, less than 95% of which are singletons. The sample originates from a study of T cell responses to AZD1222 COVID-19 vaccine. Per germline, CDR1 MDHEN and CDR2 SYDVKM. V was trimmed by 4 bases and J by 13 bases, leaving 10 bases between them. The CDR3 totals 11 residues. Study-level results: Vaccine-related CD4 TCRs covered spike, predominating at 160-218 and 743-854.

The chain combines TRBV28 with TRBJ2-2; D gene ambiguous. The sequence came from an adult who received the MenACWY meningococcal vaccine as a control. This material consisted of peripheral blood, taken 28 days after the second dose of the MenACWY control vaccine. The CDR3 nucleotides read TGTGCCAGCAGTTCCCAGTCGTGGCTGTTTTTT. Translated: CASSSQSWLFF.